Described below is a single T cell receptor beta chain sequence and its context. The antigen remains undetermined. The data are from a study of cytomegalovirus exposure and HLA in healthy donors. Study outcomes and limitations: Analyzed later, most CMV-associated TCR beta chains appeared HLA-restricted.

PCR amplification relied on 60 Vbeta primers (plus 13 Jbeta primers). Data came from immunoSEQ multiplex PCR; TCRdb stores just in-frame clones and leaves some out. The table has approximately 160,000 clones, over 75% seen once. The clonotype was recovered from a human donor in good health. Sequencing was performed on PBMCs.

CDR3 nucleotides: TGTGCCAGCAGCCAAGCACCTCAGGGGAACACTGAAGCTTTCTTT. Translated, it gives CASSQAPQGNTEAFF. The V and J genes are TRBV4-2 and TRBJ1-1; D may be TRBD1 (5 bases). V was trimmed by 1 base and J by 1 base, leaving 10 bases between them. The germline V gene encodes CDR1 LGHNA and CDR2 YNFKEQ. CDR3 length: 15 amino acids.